This TCR beta chain was recovered during a study of blood T cells in healthy people across ages. Findings of the study overall: Donors of long life had a larger count of naive CD4+ cells and greater diversity than aged donors. Estimates drawn from one million T cells were deemed to understate diversity.

Trimming stripped 0 bases from V and 6 bases from J, with 13 bases between. This CDR3 has 15 amino acids. Germline CDR1 and CDR2: LGHNA and YSLEER. For this clonotype: Its specificity is unknown.

Combining a sample-barcoded 5' primer with a J-beta primer mix, a second PCR ran for roughly 7 to 11 cycles. TCRdb re-analysed the 5' RACE reads in MiXCR, keeping a single row per CDR3 protein. The table includes some 920,000 distinct CDR3 sequences, around 54% detected once. The sequence was collected from a woman aged 60-75 years in good health. The chain has TRBV4-3 and TRBJ2-3; D call uncertain. Sequenced input: blood. The CDR3 reads CASSQERTMGDTQYF. The CDR3 nucleotides are TGCGCCAGCAGCCAAGAGAGGACCATGGGGGATACGCAGTATTTT.